A single sample is the source of the 22 T cell receptor beta chains below, sequenced in a study of T cell responses to AZD1222 COVID-19 vaccine. Only in-frame clones appear in the TCRdb table, and some are missing; sequencing was by immunoSEQ multiplex PCR. The repertoire holds about 86,000 clones, with around nine tenths as singletons. The sequencing here drew on peripheral blood, taken 28 days after the second AZD1222 dose. The receptors stem from an adult who received the AZD1222 COVID-19 vaccine.

In its sample, this clone was seen a few times. The rearrangement links TRBV2 to TRBJ2-1; maybe TRBD1 (6 bases). The V gene's germline CDR1 is SNHLY and CDR2 FYNNEI. CDR3 length: 17 amino acids. V lost 0 bases to trimming and J lost 4 bases, with 16 bases between them. Here the CDR3 DNA reads TGTGCCAGCAGTGAAGCTCGGGGCAGGGGACCTTACAATGAGCAGTTCTTC. Protein product: CASSEARGRGPYNEQFF.

The gene calls are TRBV7-2 and TRBJ1-1, with D maybe TRBD1 (5 bases). The length of the CDR3 is 14 residues. With 1 base removed from V and 6 bases from J, the gap between germline ends came to 12 bases. Germline CDR1 SGHTA, CDR2 FQGNSA. The CDR3: CASSLGPGGAEAFF. In DNA form, the CDR3 reads TGTGCCAGCAGCTTAGGCCCGGGGGGTGCTGAAGCTTTCTTT.

V is TRBV25-1 and J is TRBJ2-7; D might be TRBD2 (5 bases). The germline V and J ends were trimmed by 4 bases and 0 bases, with 7 bases remaining between them. The CDR3 spans 13 residues. Germline V lookup: CDR1 MGHDK, CDR2 SYGVNS. CDR3: CASSVGSSYEQYF. CDR3 in DNA: TGTGCCAGCAGTGTAGGGAGCTCCTACGAGCAGTACTTC.

As concerns this clone: Distinct nucleotide sequences in the sample also encode this CDR3. V usage is TRBV5-1 and J usage is TRBJ1-5; possibly TRBD1 for D (5 bases). Germline V gene lookup returns CDR1 SGHRS and CDR2 YFSETQ. V shed 0 bases and J shed 7 bases, with 11 bases lying between them. This CDR3 comprises 14 residues. CDR3: CASSLVGGEQPQHF. The CDR3 DNA follows: TGCGCCAGCAGCTTGGTGGGGGGTGAGCAGCCCCAGCATTTT.

The sample holds one count of this clone. A read error may produce the germline difference seen at one junction end. The chain recombines TRBV11-2 with TRBJ1-1; D not certain. CDR1 is SGHAT and CDR2 is FQNNGV in the germline V gene. The CDR3 loop spans 12 amino acids. The CDR3 nucleotides are TGTGCCGGCAGCTTATTGTACACTGAAGCTTTCTTT. Protein product: CAGSLLYTEAFF.

This sequence joins TRBV23-1 and TRBJ1-5; TRBD1 aligns across 7 bases. TRBV23-1 is known as an ORF, though its function is uncertain. V lost 7 bases to trimming and J lost 0 bases; unmatched junction nucleotides: 9. The CDR3 spans 16 residues. CDR3 loop: CASKGRGPHSNQPQHF. The CDR3 DNA reads as TGCGCCAGCAAAGGAAGGGGGCCGCATAGCAATCAGCCCCAGCATTTT.

The V and J genes are TRBV6-5 and TRBJ1-5; no reliable D call. Per the germline V gene, CDR1 is MNHEY and CDR2 is SVGAGI. This CDR3 is built from 15 residues. V was shortened by 8 bases and J by 0 bases, with 14 bases between the two germline ends. The CDR3 nucleotides read TGTGCCAGCGGATCCGGGCCGAATAGCAATCAGCCCCAGCATTTT. Translation gives CASGSGPNSNQPQHF.

The V call is TRBV19, the J call TRBJ2-7; 8 nucleotides match TRBD1. This CDR3 comprises 17 residues. The germline V gene encodes CDR1 LNHDA and CDR2 SQIVND (reference sequence). The V and J ends lost 6 bases and 2 bases, in that order; junction bases with no gene match: 15. This chain's CDR3 is CASSPAFRGRDPYEQYF. The CDR3 DNA reads TGTGCCAGTAGCCCAGCCTTCAGGGGGCGAGATCCCTACGAGCAGTACTTC.

This chain links TRBV2 with TRBJ1-5; D ambiguous. The CDR3 has 13 residues. Trimming left V 1 base short and J 0 bases short, with 1 base between. Germline V gene sequence: CDR1 SNHLY, CDR2 FYNNEI. The CDR3 loop is CASSEVSNQPQHF. In DNA, the CDR3 is TGTGCCAGCAGTGAAGTTAGCAATCAGCCCCAGCATTTT.

This clone was seen just once. The J gene is TRBJ1-5, the V gene TRBV7-8; D is ambiguous. The CDR3 covers 16 residues. Trimming took 1 base from V and 0 from J, leaving 10 bases between them. Looked up from germline, CDR1 is SGHVS and CDR2 is FQNEAQ. The CDR3 is CASSLGTAYSNQPQHF. CDR3 nucleotide sequence: TGTGCCAGCAGCTTAGGTACGGCGTATAGCAATCAGCCCCAGCATTTT. The entire variable domain, with the rest obtained from reference TRBV7-8 and TRBJ1-5, is as follows: GAGVSQSPRYKVAKRGQDVALRCDPISGHVSLFWYQQALGQGPEFLTYFQNEAQLDKSGLPSDRFFAERPEGSVSTLKIQRTQQEDSAVYLCASSLGTAYSNQPQHFGDGTRLSIL.

The J gene is TRBJ2-3, the V gene TRBV3-1 (or the pseudogene TRBV3-2), with 11 bases identical to TRBD2. This CDR3 has 17 amino acids. Germline V gene lookup returns CDR1 LGHDT and CDR2 YNNKEL (reference sequence). The J segment lost 0 bases and the V segment lost 4 bases, leaving 6 bases of the junction unmatched. This CDR3 is CASSRARTSGSTDTQYF. The CDR3 DNA follows: TGTGCCAGCAGCCGAGCGAGGACTAGCGGGAGCACAGATACGCAGTATTTT.

This rearrangement joins TRBV28 to TRBJ2-3; 9 nucleotides line up with TRBD2. J lost 0 bases, V lost 2 bases, and 6 bases had no gene match. Per germline, CDR1 MDHEN and CDR2 SYDVKM. The CDR3 totals 17 residues. CDR3 protein: CASSLVSSGTSTDTQYF. CDR3 coding DNA: TGTGCCAGCAGTTTAGTGTCTAGCGGGACTAGCACAGATACGCAGTATTTT.

This clone was recorded only once. The rearrangement joins TRBV30 to TRBJ1-2, with no clear D. V lost 3 bases and J 9 bases, leaving 14 bases between the germline ends. There are 12 residues in the CDR3. The germline V gene encodes CDR1 GTSNPN and CDR2 SVGIG (reference sequence). CDR3 in DNA: TGTGCCTGGAGCCTTGGCAGAGAGAGCTACACCTTC. The encoded protein is CAWSLGRESYTF.

A single count supports this clone. The chain is built from TRBV5-5 and TRBJ1-3; 8 nucleotides line up with TRBD1. This CDR3 spans 16 amino acids. Germline CDR1 is SGHKS and CDR2 is YYEKEE (reference sequence). V dropped 5 bases and J dropped 0; count of bases not matched to a gene: 7. CDR3 region: CASRAGTGGSGNTIYF. The CDR3 DNA reads TGTGCCAGCAGGGCCGGTACAGGGGGCTCTGGAAACACCATATATTTT.

On this clone: The sample contains more than one DNA sequence encoding this CDR3. V usage is TRBV28 and J usage is TRBJ1-2, with D tentatively TRBD1 (6 bases). V was clipped by 8 bases and J by 4 bases, with 20 bases between them. Germline V gene sequence: CDR1 MDHEN, CDR2 SYDVKM. This CDR3 is built from 15 residues. The CDR3 DNA reads TGTGCCAGCTCTCTACCACAGGGCCTTCCCTATGGCTACACCTTC. Residues: CASSLPQGLPYGYTF.

This clone has only a few counts. V and J are TRBV28 and TRBJ1-1; TRBD1 agrees at 7 bases. Germline CDR1 and CDR2: MDHEN and SYDVKM. The CDR3 runs to 14 residues. V lost 3 bases, J lost 5 bases, and 6 bases stayed unmatched. CDR3 nucleotide sequence: TGTGCCAGCAGTTTGGTCAGGGGGTGGACTGAAGCTTTCTTT. Its protein product is CASSLVRGWTEAFF.

The gene calls are TRBV7-9 and TRBJ2-5; a weak D match, TRBD1 (6 bases). The germline gives CDR1 SEHNR, CDR2 FQNEAQ (reference sequence). V gave up 3 bases and J gave up 1 base, with 18 bases separating them. CDR3 length: 17 amino acids. The CDR3 DNA sequence: TGTGCCAGCAGCTTTAGGTCCCTCCAGGGGTCCCAAGAGACCCAGTACTTC. This sequence encodes CASSFRSLQGSQETQYF. Filled out from reference TRBV7-9 and TRBJ2-5, the complete variable domain reads DTGVSQNPRHKITKRGQNVTFRCDPISEHNRLYWYRQTLGQGPEFLTYFQNEAQLEKSRLLSDRFSAERPKGSFSTLEIQRTEQGDSAMYLCASSFRSLQGSQETQYFGPGTRLLVL.

The genes are TRBV18 and TRBJ2-7; 7 nucleotides line up with TRBD1. The germline V gene has CDR1 KGHSH and CDR2 LQKENI. There are 14 residues in the CDR3. The junction had 5 bases not matched to a gene; V was cut back by 3 bases and J by 3 bases. The CDR3 reads CASSPRQGDYEQYF. The CDR3 nucleotides read TGTGCCAGCTCACCCCGGCAGGGGGACTACGAGCAGTACTTC.

The chain has TRBV5-1 and TRBJ2-5; a possible D gene is TRBD1 (7 bases). V was shortened by 7 bases and J by 1 base, with 23 bases between the two germline ends. Germline V gene data show CDR1 as SGHRS and CDR2 as YFSETQ. This CDR3 is built from 17 residues. The CDR3 DNA reads TGCGCCAGCCGTACAGGGGTAATAGCGGACGTCCAAGAGACCCAGTACTTC. This translates into CASRTGVIADVQETQYF.

The rearrangement joins TRBV3-1 (or the pseudogene TRBV3-2) to TRBJ1-2, with a tentative D call TRBD1 (5 bases). The V gene's germline CDR1 is LGHDT and CDR2 YNNKEL (reference sequence). This CDR3 spans 15 amino acids. Deletions cut 3 bases from V and 4 bases from J, with 15 bases between. The CDR3 nucleotides read TGTGCCAGCAGCCACGGCAGGGAAAGGGGCTATGGCTACACCTTC. Residues: CASSHGRERGYGYTF.

The V and J genes are TRBV19 and TRBJ2-7; D not resolved. This CDR3 has 15 amino acids. CDR1 is LNHDA, CDR2 SQIVND, per germline (reference sequence). With 5 bases removed from V and 0 bases from J, the gap between germline ends came to 14 bases. The DNA of the CDR3 is TGTGCCAGTAGTGGTTGGGGTCCTAGCTCCTACGAGCAGTACTTC. Amino acids: CASSGWGPSSYEQYF.

The rearrangement joins TRBV29-1 to TRBJ1-3, with no clear D. V lost 2 bases and J lost 0, with 2 bases in between. The germline gives CDR1 SQVTM, CDR2 ANQGSEA. CDR3 size: 12 residues. In DNA, the CDR3 is TGCAGCGTTGAACTCTCTGGAAACACCATATATTTT. This translates into CSVELSGNTIYF.